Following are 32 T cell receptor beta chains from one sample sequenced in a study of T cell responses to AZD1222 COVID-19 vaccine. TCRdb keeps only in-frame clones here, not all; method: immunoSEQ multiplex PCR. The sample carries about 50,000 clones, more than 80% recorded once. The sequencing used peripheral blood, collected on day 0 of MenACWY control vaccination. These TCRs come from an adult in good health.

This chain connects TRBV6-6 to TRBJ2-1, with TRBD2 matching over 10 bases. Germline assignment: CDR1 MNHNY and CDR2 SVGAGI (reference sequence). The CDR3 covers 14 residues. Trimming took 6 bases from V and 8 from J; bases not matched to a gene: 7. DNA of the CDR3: TGTGCCAGCAGGCCTAGCGGGAGTATCCATGAGCAGTTCTTC. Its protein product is CASRPSGSIHEQFF.

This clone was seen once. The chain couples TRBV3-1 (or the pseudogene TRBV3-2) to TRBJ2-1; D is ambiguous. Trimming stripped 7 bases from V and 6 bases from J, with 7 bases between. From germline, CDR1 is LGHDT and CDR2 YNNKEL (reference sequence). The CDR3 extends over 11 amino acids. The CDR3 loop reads CASKPPNEQFF. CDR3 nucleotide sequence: TGTGCCAGCAAGCCCCCCAATGAGCAGTTCTTC.

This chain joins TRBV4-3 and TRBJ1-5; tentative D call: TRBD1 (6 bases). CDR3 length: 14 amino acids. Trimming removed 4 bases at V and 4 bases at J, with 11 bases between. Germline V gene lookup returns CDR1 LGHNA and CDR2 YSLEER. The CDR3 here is CASSPGQLNQPQHF. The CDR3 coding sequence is TGCGCCAGCAGCCCTGGACAGCTTAATCAGCCCCAGCATTTT.

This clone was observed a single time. CDR3 region: CASSPRWGDSYEQYF. CDR3 sequence (DNA): TGTGCCAGCAGCCCCAGGTGGGGGGACTCCTACGAGCAGTACTTC. The chain joins TRBV7-2 to TRBJ2-7; a weak D match, TRBD2 (6 bases). The CDR3 extends over 15 amino acids. The V gene lost 5 bases and the J gene lost 0 bases, with 14 bases spanning the gap. Germline lookup yields CDR1 SGHTA and CDR2 FQGNSA.

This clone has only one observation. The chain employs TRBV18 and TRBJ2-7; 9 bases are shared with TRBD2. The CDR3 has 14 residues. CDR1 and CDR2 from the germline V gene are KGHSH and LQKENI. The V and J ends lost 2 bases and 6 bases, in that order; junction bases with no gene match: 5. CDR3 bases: TGTGCCAGCTCACCAACACTAGCGGGTGTCGAGCAGTACTTC. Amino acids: CASSPTLAGVEQYF.

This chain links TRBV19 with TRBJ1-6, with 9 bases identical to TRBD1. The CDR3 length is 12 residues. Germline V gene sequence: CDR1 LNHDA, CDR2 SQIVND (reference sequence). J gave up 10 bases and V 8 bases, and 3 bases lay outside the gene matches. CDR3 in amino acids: CASQDRGSPLHF. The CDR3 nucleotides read TGTGCCAGTCAGGACAGGGGCTCACCCCTCCACTTT.

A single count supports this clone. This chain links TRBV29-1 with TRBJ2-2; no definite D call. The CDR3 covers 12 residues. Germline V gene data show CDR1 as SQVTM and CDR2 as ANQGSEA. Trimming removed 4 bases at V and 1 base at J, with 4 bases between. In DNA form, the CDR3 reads TGCAGCGTTGGACAGAACACCGGGGAGCTGTTTTTT. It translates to CSVGQNTGELFF.

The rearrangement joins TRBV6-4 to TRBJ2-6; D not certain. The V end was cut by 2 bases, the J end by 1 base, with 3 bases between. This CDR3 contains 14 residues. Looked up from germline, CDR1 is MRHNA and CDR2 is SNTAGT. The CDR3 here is CASSDTSGANVLTF. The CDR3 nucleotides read TGTGCCAGCAGTGACACTTCTGGGGCCAACGTCCTGACTTTC.

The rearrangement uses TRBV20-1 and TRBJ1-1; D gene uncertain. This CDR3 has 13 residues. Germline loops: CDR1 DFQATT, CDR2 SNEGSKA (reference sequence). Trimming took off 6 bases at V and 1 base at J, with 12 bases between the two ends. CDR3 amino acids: CSASRLENTEAFF. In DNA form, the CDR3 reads TGCAGTGCCAGTAGGTTGGAGAACACTGAAGCTTTCTTT.

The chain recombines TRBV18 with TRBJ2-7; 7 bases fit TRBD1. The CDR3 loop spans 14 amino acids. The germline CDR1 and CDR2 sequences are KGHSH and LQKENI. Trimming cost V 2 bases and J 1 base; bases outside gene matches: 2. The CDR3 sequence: CASSPRQGSYEQYF. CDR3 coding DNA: TGTGCCAGCTCACCAAGACAGGGATCCTACGAGCAGTACTTC.

The CDR3 DNA reads TGTGCCAGCAGCTTGTCGACACCGGACACCGGGGAGCTGTTTTTT. It yields the protein CASSLSTPDTGELFF. The V and J genes are TRBV7-2 and TRBJ2-2; D gene ambiguous. CDR1 and CDR2 from the germline V gene are SGHTA and FQGNSA. There are 15 residues in the CDR3. V dropped 3 bases and J dropped 3 bases, with 11 bases sitting between them.

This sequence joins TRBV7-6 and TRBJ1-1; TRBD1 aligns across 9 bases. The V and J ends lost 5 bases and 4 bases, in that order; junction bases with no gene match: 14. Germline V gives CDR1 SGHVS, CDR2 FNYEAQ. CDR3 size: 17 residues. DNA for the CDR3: TGTGCCAGCAGCGTCTTCCCGGGACAGGGTTCGAGCACTGAAGCTTTCTTT. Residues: CASSVFPGQGSSTEAFF.

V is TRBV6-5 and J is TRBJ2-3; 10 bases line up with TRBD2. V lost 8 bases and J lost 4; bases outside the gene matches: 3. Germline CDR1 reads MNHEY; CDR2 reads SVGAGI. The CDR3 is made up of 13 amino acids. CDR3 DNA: TGTGCCAGCGAAGCGGGAGGGCCAGATACGCAGTATTTT. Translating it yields CASEAGGPDTQYF.

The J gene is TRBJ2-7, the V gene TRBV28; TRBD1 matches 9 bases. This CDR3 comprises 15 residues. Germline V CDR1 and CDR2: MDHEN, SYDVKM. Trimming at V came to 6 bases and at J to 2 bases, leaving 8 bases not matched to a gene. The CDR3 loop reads CASSPPTGGAYEQYF. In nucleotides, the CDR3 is TGTGCCAGCAGCCCCCCAACAGGGGGCGCCTACGAGCAGTACTTC. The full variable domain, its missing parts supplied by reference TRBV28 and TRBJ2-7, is DVKVTQSSRYLVKRTGEKVFLECVQDMDHENMFWYRQDPGLGLRLIYFSYDVKMKEKGDIPEGYSVSREKKERFSLILESASTNQTSMYLCASSPPTGGAYEQYFGPGTRLTVT.

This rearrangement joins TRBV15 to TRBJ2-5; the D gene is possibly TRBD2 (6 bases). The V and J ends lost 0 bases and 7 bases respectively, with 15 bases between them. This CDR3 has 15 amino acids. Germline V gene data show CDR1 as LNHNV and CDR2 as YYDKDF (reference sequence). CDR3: CATSRDLKGLLTQYF. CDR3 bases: TGTGCCACCAGCAGAGATCTAAAGGGACTGCTGACCCAGTACTTC.

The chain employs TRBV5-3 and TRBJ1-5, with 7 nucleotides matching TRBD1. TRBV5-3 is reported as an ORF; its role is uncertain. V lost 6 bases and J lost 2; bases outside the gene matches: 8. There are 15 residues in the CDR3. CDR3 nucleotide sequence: TGTGCCAGAACCGACGGACAGGTCCGCAATCAGCCCCAGCATTTT. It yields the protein CARTDGQVRNQPQHF.

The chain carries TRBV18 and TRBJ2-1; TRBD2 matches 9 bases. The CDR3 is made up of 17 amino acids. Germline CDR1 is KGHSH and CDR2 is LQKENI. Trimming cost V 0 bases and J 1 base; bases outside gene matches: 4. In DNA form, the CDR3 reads TGTGCCAGCTCACCACCCGATAGCGGGAGATCCTACAATGAGCAGTTCTTC. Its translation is CASSPPDSGRSYNEQFF.

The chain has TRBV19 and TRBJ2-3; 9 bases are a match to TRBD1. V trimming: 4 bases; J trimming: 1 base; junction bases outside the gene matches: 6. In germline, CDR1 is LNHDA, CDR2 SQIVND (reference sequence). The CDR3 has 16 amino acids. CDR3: CASSRIRDRGTDTQYF. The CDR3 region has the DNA TGTGCCAGTAGTAGAATCCGGGACAGGGGCACAGATACGCAGTATTTT.

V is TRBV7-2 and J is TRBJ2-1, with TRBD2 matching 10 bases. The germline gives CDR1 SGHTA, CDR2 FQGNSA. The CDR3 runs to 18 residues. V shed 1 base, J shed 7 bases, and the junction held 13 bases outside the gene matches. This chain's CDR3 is CASSLDRLAGDLGNEQFF. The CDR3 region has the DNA TGTGCCAGCAGCTTAGATCGGCTAGCGGGAGATCTAGGGAATGAGCAGTTCTTC.

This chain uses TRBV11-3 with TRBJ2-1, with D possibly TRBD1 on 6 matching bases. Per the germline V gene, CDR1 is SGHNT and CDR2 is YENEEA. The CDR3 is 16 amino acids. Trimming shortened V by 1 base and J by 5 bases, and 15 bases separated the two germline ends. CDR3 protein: CASSLGSQGQNNEQFF. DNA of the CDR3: TGTGCCAGCAGCTTAGGATCTCAGGGGCAGAACAATGAGCAGTTCTTC. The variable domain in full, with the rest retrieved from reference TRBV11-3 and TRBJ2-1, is EAGVVQSPRYKIIEKKQPVAFWCNPISGHNTLYWYLQNLGQGPELLIRYENEEAVDDSQLPKDRFSAERLKGVDSTLKIQPAELGDSAVYLCASSLGSQGQNNEQFFGPGTRLTVL.

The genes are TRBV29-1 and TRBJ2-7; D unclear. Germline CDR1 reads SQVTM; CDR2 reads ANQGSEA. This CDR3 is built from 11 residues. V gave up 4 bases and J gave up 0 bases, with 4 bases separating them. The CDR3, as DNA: TGCAGCGTTGCTATCTCCTACGAGCAGTACTTC. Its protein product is CSVAISYEQYF.

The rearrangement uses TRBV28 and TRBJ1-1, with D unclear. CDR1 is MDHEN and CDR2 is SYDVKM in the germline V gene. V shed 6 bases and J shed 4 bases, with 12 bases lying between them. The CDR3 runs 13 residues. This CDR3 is CASSPPGFTEAFF. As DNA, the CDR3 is TGTGCCAGCAGCCCCCCGGGGTTCACTGAAGCTTTCTTT.

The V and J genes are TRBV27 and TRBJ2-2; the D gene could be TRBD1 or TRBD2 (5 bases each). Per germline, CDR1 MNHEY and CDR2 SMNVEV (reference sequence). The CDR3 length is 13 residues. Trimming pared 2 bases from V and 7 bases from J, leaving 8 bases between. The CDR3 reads CASSLRDGGELFF. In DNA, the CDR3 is TGTGCCAGCAGTTTAAGGGACGGCGGGGAGCTGTTTTTT.

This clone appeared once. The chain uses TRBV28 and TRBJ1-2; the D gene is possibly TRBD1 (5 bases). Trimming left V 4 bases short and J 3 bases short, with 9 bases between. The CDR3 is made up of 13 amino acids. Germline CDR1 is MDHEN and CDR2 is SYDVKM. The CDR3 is CASSSTEYYGYTF. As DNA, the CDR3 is TGTGCCAGCAGTTCGACAGAGTACTATGGCTACACCTTC.

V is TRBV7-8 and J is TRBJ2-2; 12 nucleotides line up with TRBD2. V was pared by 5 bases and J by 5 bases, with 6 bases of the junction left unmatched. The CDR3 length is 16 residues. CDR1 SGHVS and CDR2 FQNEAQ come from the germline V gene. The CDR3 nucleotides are TGTGCCAGCAGCCGAAGGACTAGCGGGATTACCGGGGAGCTGTTTTTT. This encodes CASSRRTSGITGELFF. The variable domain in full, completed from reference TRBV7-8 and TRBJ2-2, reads GAGVSQSPRYKVAKRGQDVALRCDPISGHVSLFWYQQALGQGPEFLTYFQNEAQLDKSGLPSDRFFAERPEGSVSTLKIQRTQQEDSAVYLCASSRRTSGITGELFFGEGSRLTVL.

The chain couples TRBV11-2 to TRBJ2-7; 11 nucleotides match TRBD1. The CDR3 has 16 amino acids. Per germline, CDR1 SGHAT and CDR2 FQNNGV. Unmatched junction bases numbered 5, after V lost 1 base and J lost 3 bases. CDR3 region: CASSLVLGTGGYEQYF. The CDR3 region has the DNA TGTGCCAGCAGCTTAGTTCTTGGGACAGGGGGCTACGAGCAGTACTTC. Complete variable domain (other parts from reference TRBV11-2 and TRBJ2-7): EAGVAQSPRYKIIEKRQSVAFWCNPISGHATLYWYQQILGQGPKLLIQFQNNGVVDDSQLPKDRFSAERLKGVDSTLKIQPAKLEDSAVYLCASSLVLGTGGYEQYFGPGTRLTVT.

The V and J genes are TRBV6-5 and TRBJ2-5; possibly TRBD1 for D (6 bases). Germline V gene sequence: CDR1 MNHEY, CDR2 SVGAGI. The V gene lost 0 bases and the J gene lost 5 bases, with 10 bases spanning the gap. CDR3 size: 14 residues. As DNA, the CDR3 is TGTGCCAGCAGTTACTCTTGGGGGCGTGAGACCCAGTACTTC. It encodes CASSYSWGRETQYF.

The CDR3 is CASSLMDGGTEAFF. The CDR3, as DNA: TGCGCCAGCAGCCTGATGGACGGAGGCACTGAAGCTTTCTTT. V and J are TRBV4-3 and TRBJ1-1; D call uncertain. The ends were cut back, 4 bases at V and 4 bases at J, with 13 bases in the middle. From germline, CDR1 is LGHNA and CDR2 YSLEER. This CDR3 comprises 14 residues.

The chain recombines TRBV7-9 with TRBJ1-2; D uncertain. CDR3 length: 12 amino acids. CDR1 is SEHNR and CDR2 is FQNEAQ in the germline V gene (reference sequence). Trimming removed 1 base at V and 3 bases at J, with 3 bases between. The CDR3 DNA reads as TGTGCCAGCAGCTTAGATTACTATGGCTACACCTTC. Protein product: CASSLDYYGYTF.

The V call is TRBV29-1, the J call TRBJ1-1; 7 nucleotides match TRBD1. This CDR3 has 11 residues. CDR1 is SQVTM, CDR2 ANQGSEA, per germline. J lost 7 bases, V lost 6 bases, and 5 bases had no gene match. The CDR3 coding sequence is TGCAGCGTCTTACAGGGGAATGAAGCTTTCTTT. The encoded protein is CSVLQGNEAFF.

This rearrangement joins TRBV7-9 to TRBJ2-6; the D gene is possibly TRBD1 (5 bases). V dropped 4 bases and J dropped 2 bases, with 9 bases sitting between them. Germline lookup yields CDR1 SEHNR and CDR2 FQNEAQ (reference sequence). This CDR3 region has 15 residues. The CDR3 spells CASSSRVTGANVLTF. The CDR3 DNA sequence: TGTGCCAGCAGCTCCAGGGTTACTGGGGCCAACGTCCTGACTTTC.

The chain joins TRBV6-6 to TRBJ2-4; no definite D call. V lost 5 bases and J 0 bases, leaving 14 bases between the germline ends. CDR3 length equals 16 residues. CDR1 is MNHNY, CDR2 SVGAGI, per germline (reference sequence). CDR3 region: CASSNTANQAKNIQYF. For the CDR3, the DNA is TGTGCCAGCAGTAACACAGCCAATCAAGCCAAAAACATTCAGTACTTC.